A single sample is the source of the 5 T cell receptor beta chains below, sequenced in a study of neurological immune-mediated disorders. MiXCR, applied by TCRdb to the 5' RACE reads, yields one record per CDR3 protein. The data contain under 50,000 distinct CDR3 sequences, about an eighth of them seen just once; the ten biggest clones take up 4.5%. Time point given: longitudinal time-point 2. The sample taken for sequencing was PBMCs. These TCRs come from a male donor with HTLV-1-associated myelopathy (HAM/TSP).

In this sample, this clonotype turned up many times. For the CDR3, the DNA is TGCGCCAGCAGCTCCAGGGGGGCGAACACCGGGGAGCTGTTTTTT. Its translation: CASSSRGANTGELFF. The chain combines TRBV5-1 with TRBJ2-2, with D perhaps TRBD1 (7 bases). CDR3 size: 15 residues. Looked up from germline, CDR1 is SGHRS and CDR2 is YFSETQ. V was pared by 3 bases and J by 0 bases, with 9 bases between.

This clonotype was observed many times. The J gene is TRBJ2-1, the V gene TRBV20-1, with 7 bases matching TRBD1. The CDR3 has 18 amino acids. With V trimmed by 0 bases and J by 0 bases, 11 bases remained unmatched. Germline CDR1 is DFQATT and CDR2 is SNEGSKA (reference sequence). In nucleotides, the CDR3 is TGCAGTGCTAGAGATCGATATAGGGGGCGTCTCTCCTACAATGAGCAGTTCTTC. It translates to CSARDRYRGRLSYNEQFF.

This clonotype was counted a few times. The CDR3 nucleotides are TGCGCCAGCAGCCAAGAAGTCCATTTAGAGGCCAACGTCCTGACTTTC. Its translation is CASSQEVHLEANVLTF. The chain recombines TRBV4-3 with TRBJ2-6; no firm D call. V was cut by 0 bases and J by 6 bases, with 12 bases left in between. CDR1 and CDR2 from the germline V gene are LGHNA and YSLEER. The CDR3 contains 16 residues.

Concerning this clonotype itself: A read error may account for a junction end that differs from germline. The V gene is TRBV30, the J gene TRBJ2-7, with a weak D call TRBD2 (6 bases). Germline values: CDR1 GTSNPN, CDR2 SVGIG (reference sequence). The CDR3 is 13 residues long. The CDR3 loop is CAWSVQGLNDQYF. CDR3 nucleotides: TGTGCCTGGAGTGTGCAGGGACTCAACGATCAGTACTTC.

This clonotype was observed at least ten times. The CDR3 region has the DNA TGCAGTGCTAGGCGGCAGGGCTATTACACTGAAGCTTTCTTT. Amino acid sequence: CSARRQGYYTEAFF. The chain joins TRBV20-1 to TRBJ1-1; maybe TRBD1 (5 bases). The CDR3 totals 14 residues. Trimming stripped 3 bases from V and 3 bases from J, with 14 bases between. Per germline, CDR1 DFQATT and CDR2 SNEGSKA (reference sequence).